A selection of T cell receptor beta chains follows, all from one sample in a study of cytomegalovirus exposure and HLA in healthy donors. Clones were read by immunoSEQ multiplex PCR, and TCRdb kept only the in-frame ones, dropping some. The data contain around 140,000 clones, roughly 74% of them singletons. Sequencing was done on a sample of PBMCs. The source is a woman aged 18 to 35 in good health and CMV-seropositive. CDR3s include the opening cysteine and the closing phenylalanine or tryptophan. Fields, in order: CDR3 length, clone size, J gene, D gene, V gene, CDR3 DNA, CDR3 protein. A D gene is named only where the DNA matches it firmly. A clone size is listed for some rows: how often the clone was seen (once, few, many), or a class if it is expanded.

14,-,TRBJ1-1,-,TRBV29-1,TGCAGCGTCTCCCCCGGGACAAAGAACACTGAAGCTTTCTTT,CSVSPGTKNTEAFF
13,-,TRBJ2-7,-,TRBV30,TGTGCCTGGAGTGTATTCGGGAGGGGGCCCCAATACTTC,CAWSVFGRGPQYF
14,-,TRBJ1-4,-,TRBV19,TGTGCCTCCCGTTGGGGGAGGCCGAATGAAAAACTGTTTTTT,CASRWGRPNEKLFF
14,-,TRBJ2-7,-,TRBV10-3,TGTGCCATCAGTGAGGTCGCTACCTCCTACGAGCAGTACTTC,CAISEVATSYEQYF
16,-,TRBJ1-2,TRBD1,TRBV2,TGTGCCAGCAGACAGGGGCTGAATCTCCTTGGCTATGTCTACACCTTC,CASRQGLNLLGYVYTF
16,few,TRBJ1-3,-,TRBV7-9,TGTGCCAGCAGCTTCGGGAGCTCCCTCTCTGGAAACACCATATATTTT,CASSFGSSLSGNTIYF
15,-,TRBJ2-3,TRBD2,TRBV6-5,TGTGCCAGCATCCACTGTGTGCGGGGGGGGGATACGCAGTATTTT,CASIHCVRGGDTQYF
16,-,TRBJ1-6,TRBD1,TRBV19,TGTGCCAGTAGAAGGACAGGGGCGAATACTAATTCACCCCTCCACTTT,CASRRTGANTNSPLHF
15,-,TRBJ1-2,TRBD1,TRBV28,TGTGCCAGCAGTTTAGGAGGGACAGCGAACTATGGCTACACCTTC,CASSLGGTANYGYTF
13,-,TRBJ1-4,-,TRBV7-9,TGTGCCAGCAGCCAAGCCGGTAATGAAAAACTGTTTTTT,CASSQAGNEKLFF
16,medium-sized,TRBJ2-7,TRBD2,TRBV27,TGTGCCAGCAGTGCCTTACTAGCGGGGGGCCTCTACGAGCAGTACTTC,CASSALLAGGLYEQYF
15,-,TRBJ1-2,TRBD1,TRBV7-7,TGTGCCAGCAGCTCTAGACAGGGTGGATTAGATGGCTACACCTTC,CASSSRQGGLDGYTF
15,-,TRBJ2-7,-,TRBV6-1,TGTGCCAGCAGTGAAAGGCAGGCAAGCTCCTACGAGCAGTACTTC,CASSERQASSYEQYF
14,-,TRBJ1-5,TRBD1,TRBV10-3,TGTGCCATCAGTGGGGGACAGGGGAATCAGCCCCAGCATTTT,CAISGGQGNQPQHF
18,-,TRBJ2-3,-,TRBV19,TGTGCCAGTAGTGCAGACCATTCCACAGGCCGGCGGACAGATACGCAGTATTTT,CASSADHSTGRRTDTQYF
14,-,TRBJ2-5,TRBD2,TRBV6-6,TGTGCCAGCAGTGCCCGACTAGCCCAAGAGACCCAGTACTTC,CASSARLAQETQYF
14,-,TRBJ2-7,-,TRBV18,TGTGCCAGCTCACCAACCTACGGGGCCTACGAGCAGTACTTC,CASSPTYGAYEQYF
13,-,TRBJ2-5,-,TRBV2,TGTGCCAGCAGTGACCGTGGGGCAGAGACCCAGTACTTC,CASSDRGAETQYF
18,once,TRBJ2-2,TRBD1,TRBV5-1,TGCGCCAGCAGCTTGATCCGGACAGGGGGGATGAACACCGGGGAGCTGTTTTTT,CASSLIRTGGMNTGELFF
14,-,TRBJ1-1,-,TRBV5-1,TGCGCCAGCAGCATGGGGGGCACGGGCACTGAAGCTTTCTTT,CASSMGGTGTEAFF
14,-,TRBJ2-7,-,TRBV9,TGTGCCAGCAGCCCCCCGACAGATCCCTACGAGCAGTACTTC,CASSPPTDPYEQYF
17,few,TRBJ1-1,TRBD1,TRBV5-1,TGCGCCAGCAGCTCCCGGTGGGACAGGGGGTCGAACACTGAAGCTTTCTTT,CASSSRWDRGSNTEAFF
14,-,TRBJ1-4,-,TRBV28,TGTGCCAGCCGGTCAGGGAGGGTCAATGAAAAACTGTTTTTT,CASRSGRVNEKLFF
12,-,TRBJ2-5,TRBD1,TRBV7-9,TGTGCCAGCAGCCGACAGGGGGAGACCCAGTACTTC,CASSRQGETQYF
12,-,TRBJ1-2,-,TRBV28,TGTGCCAGCAGTTACGGGGTAAATGGCTACACCTTC,CASSYGVNGYTF
14,few,TRBJ1-2,-,TRBV4-1,TGCGCCAGCAGCCAACGGCAGGTGAACTATGGCTACACCTTC,CASSQRQVNYGYTF
18,-,TRBJ1-5,TRBD1,TRBV18,TGTGCCAGCTCACCCACACAGGGGGCAATGCTTAGCAATCAGCCCCAGCATTTT,CASSPTQGAMLSNQPQHF
14,once,TRBJ2-7,TRBD2,TRBV28,TGTGCCAGCAGTTTGAGCGGGGCCCTCTACGAGCAGTACTTC,CASSLSGALYEQYF
15,-,TRBJ1-4,TRBD1,TRBV6-5,TGTGCCAGCAGTGACTGGACAGGGGGCTACGAAAAACTGTTTTTT,CASSDWTGGYEKLFF
18,-,TRBJ1-4,TRBD1,TRBV18,TGTGCCAGCTCCCTCCGGGACAGGGGAGTAAAAACTAATGAAAAACTGTTTTTT,CASSLRDRGVKTNEKLFF
13,-,TRBJ1-6,-,TRBV19,TGTGCCAGTAGTACGCTCCGGGGTTCACCCCTCCACTTT,CASSTLRGSPLHF
16,-,TRBJ2-5,TRBD2,TRBV27,TGTGCCAGCAGTGTTAGCGGGACTAGCGGGGCAGAGACCCAGTACTTC,CASSVSGTSGAETQYF
16,few,TRBJ1-1,TRBD1,TRBV6-1,TGTGCCAGCAGTGAAGATGGAGGACAGGGTTGGTCTGAAGCTTTCTTT,CASSEDGGQGWSEAFF
16,-,TRBJ2-3,-,TRBV5-4,TGTGCCAGCAGCTTGGTCCAGGGTTGGTGGACAGATACGCAGTATTTT,CASSLVQGWWTDTQYF
16,-,TRBJ2-3,TRBD2,TRBV7-6,TGTGCCAGCAGCTCCCTAGCGGGGGGTATCACAGATACGCAGTATTTT,CASSSLAGGITDTQYF
14,-,TRBJ1-1,-,TRBV2,TGTGCCAGCAGCGAACAGGGTCAGGGAACTGAAGCTTTCTTT,CASSEQGQGTEAFF
16,-,TRBJ2-7,TRBD2,TRBV19,TGTGCCAGTAGTATGAGCAGCGGGGGACCCTCCTACGAGCAGTACTTC,CASSMSSGGPSYEQYF
15,-,TRBJ1-6,TRBD1,TRBV18,TGTGCCAGCTCCTTCGGGGGACAGGGGAACTCACCCCTCCACTTT,CASSFGGQGNSPLHF
14,few,TRBJ1-1,-,TRBV28,TGTGCCAGCAGGTCGACAGGTATCGCCACTGAAGCTTTCTTT,CASRSTGIATEAFF
19,-,TRBJ2-2,TRBD1,TRBV5-1,TGCGCCAGCAGCGGATGGACAGGGAGATACCCCGCGAACACCGGGGAGCTGTTTTTT,CASSGWTGRYPANTGELFF
15,-,TRBJ1-1,TRBD1,TRBV29-1,TGCAGCGTTGTCACATGGGACAGGCAGGAAACTGAAGCTTTCTTT,CSVVTWDRQETEAFF
12,once,TRBJ2-7,TRBD2,TRBV6-5,TGTGCCAGCTCCAATAGCGGGGGCGAGCAGTACTTC,CASSNSGGEQYF